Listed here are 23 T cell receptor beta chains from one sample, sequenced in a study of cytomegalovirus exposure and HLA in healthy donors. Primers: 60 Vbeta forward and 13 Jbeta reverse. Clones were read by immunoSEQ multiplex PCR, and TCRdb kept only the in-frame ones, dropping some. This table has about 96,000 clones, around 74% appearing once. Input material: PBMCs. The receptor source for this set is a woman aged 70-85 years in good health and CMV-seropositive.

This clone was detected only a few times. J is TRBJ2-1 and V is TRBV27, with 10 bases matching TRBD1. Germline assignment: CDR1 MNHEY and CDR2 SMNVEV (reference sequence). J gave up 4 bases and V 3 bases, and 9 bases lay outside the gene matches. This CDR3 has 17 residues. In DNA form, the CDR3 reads TGTGCCAGCAGTTTTGGGACAGGGGCTAAACCTTACAATGAGCAGTTCTTC. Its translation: CASSFGTGAKPYNEQFF.

The CDR3 loop reads CASSASGRATNEKLFF. Written as DNA, the CDR3 is TGTGCCAGCAGCGCCTCTGGGCGTGCAACTAATGAAAAACTGTTTTTT. The rearrangement uses TRBV9 and TRBJ1-4; D is unresolved. The CDR3 consists of 16 residues. Germline V gene data show CDR1 as SGDLS and CDR2 as YYNGEE. The V end was cut by 3 bases, the J end by 0 bases, with 12 bases between.

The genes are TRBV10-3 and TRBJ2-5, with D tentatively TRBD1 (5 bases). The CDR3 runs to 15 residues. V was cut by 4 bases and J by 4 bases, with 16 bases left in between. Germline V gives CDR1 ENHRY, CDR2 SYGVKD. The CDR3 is CAISAGDSNRETQYF. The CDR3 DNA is TGTGCCATCAGTGCCGGAGACAGTAATCGAGAGACCCAGTACTTC.

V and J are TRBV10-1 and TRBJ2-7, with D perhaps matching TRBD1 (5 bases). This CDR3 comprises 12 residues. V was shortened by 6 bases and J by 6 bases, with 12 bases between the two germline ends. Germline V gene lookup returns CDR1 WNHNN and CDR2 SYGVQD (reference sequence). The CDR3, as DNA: TGCGCCAGCAGCCTCGACAGAGGCGAGCAGTACTTC. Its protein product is CASSLDRGEQYF.

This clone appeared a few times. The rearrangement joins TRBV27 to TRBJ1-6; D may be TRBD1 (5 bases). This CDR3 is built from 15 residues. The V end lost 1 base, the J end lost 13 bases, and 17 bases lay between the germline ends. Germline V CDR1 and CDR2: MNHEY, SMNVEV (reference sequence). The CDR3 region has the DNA TGTGCCAGCAGTTTATTAAGGTCGGACAAGGGTCCCCTCCACTTT. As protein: CASSLLRSDKGPLHF.

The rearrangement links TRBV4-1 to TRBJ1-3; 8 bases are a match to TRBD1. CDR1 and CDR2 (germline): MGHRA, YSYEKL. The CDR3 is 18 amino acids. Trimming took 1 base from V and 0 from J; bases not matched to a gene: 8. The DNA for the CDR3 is TGCGCCAGCAGCCAAGGGGGACAGGTCCGGAACTCTGGAAACACCATATATTTT. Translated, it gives CASSQGGQVRNSGNTIYF.

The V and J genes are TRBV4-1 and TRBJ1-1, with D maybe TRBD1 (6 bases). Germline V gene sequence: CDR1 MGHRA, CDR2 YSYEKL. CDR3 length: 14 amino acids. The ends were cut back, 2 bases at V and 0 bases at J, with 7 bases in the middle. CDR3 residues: CASSQTGLNTEAFF. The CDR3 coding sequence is TGCGCCAGCAGCCAAACAGGGCTGAACACTGAAGCTTTCTTT.

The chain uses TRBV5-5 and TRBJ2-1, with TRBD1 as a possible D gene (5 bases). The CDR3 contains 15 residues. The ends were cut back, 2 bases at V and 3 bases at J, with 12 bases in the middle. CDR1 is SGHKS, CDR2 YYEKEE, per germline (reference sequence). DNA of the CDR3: TGTGCCAGCAGCTTATCGGACACCAGCTACAATGAGCAGTTCTTC. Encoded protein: CASSLSDTSYNEQFF.

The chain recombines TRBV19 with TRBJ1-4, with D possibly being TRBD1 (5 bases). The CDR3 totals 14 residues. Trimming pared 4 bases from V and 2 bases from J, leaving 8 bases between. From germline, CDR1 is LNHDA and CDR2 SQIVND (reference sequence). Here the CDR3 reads CASSNSGTNEKLFF. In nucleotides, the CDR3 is TGTGCCAGTAGTAATTCAGGGACTAATGAAAAACTGTTTTTT.

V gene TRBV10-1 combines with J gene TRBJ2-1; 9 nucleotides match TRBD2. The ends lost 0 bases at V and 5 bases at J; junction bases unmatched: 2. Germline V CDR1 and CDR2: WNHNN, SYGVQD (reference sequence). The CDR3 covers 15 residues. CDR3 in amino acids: CASSESSSGNNEQFF. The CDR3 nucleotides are TGCGCCAGCAGTGAGTCCTCTAGCGGGAACAATGAGCAGTTCTTC.

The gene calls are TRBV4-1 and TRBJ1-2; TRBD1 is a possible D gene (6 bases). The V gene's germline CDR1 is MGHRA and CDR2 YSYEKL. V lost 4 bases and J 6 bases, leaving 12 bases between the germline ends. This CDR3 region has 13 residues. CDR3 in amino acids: CASSPPDRHGYTF. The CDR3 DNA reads TGCGCCAGCAGCCCACCGGACAGACATGGCTACACCTTC.

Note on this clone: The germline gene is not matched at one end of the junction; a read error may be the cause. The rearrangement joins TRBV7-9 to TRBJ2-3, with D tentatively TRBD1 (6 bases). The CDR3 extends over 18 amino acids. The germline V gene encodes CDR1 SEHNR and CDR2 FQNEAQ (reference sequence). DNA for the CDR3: TGTTCCAGCAACTCATCCACAACCAACAGGGAAAGCACAGATACGCAGTATTTT. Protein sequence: CSSNSSTTNRESTDTQYF. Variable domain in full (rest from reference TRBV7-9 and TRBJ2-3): DTGVSQNPRHKITKRGQNVTFRCDPISEHNRLYWYRQTLGQGPEFLTYFQNEAQLEKSRLLSDRFSAERPKGSFSTLEIQRTEQGDSAMYLCSSNSSTTNRESTDTQYFGPGTRLTVL.

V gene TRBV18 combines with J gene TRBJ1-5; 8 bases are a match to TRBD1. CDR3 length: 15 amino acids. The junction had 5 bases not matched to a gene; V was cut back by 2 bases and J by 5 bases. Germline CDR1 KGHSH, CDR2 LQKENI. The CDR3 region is CASSPMQGADQPQHF. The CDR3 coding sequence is TGTGCCAGCTCACCAATGCAGGGGGCAGATCAGCCCCAGCATTTT.

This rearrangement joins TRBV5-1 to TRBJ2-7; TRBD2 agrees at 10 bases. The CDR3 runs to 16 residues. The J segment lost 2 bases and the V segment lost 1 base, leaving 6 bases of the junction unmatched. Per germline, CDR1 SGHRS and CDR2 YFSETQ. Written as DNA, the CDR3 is TGCGCCAGCAGCTTGTCTAGCGGGGGCGGCACCTACGAGCAGTACTTC. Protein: CASSLSSGGGTYEQYF. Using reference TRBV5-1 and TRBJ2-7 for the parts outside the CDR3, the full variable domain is KAGVTQTPRYLIKTRGQQVTLSCSPISGHRSVSWYQQTPGQGLQFLFEYFSETQRNKGNFPGRFSGRQFSNSRSEMNVSTLELGDSALYLCASSLSSGGGTYEQYFGPGTRLTVT.

The CDR3 loop reads CASSQDEAGGMGDEQFF. In DNA form, the CDR3 reads TGTGCCAGCAGCCAAGATGAAGCGGGAGGAATGGGAGATGAGCAGTTCTTC. This chain uses TRBV14 with TRBJ2-1; 9 nucleotides agree with TRBD2. V lost 0 bases to trimming and J lost 8 bases; unmatched junction nucleotides: 11. Germline CDR1 is SGHDN and CDR2 is FVKESK. This CDR3 is built from 17 residues.

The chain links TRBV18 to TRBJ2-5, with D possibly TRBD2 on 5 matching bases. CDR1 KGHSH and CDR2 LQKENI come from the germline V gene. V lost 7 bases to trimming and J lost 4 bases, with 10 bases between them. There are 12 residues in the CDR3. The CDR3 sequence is CASYGVPETQYF. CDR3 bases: TGTGCCAGCTACGGGGTACCAGAGACCCAGTACTTC.

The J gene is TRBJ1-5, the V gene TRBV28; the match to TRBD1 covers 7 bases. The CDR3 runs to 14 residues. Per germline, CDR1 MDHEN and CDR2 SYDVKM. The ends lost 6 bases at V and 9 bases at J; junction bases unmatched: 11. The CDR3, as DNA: TGTGCCAGCAGACAAGGGGGCCTGAATGGGCCCCAGCATTTT. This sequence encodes CASRQGGLNGPQHF.

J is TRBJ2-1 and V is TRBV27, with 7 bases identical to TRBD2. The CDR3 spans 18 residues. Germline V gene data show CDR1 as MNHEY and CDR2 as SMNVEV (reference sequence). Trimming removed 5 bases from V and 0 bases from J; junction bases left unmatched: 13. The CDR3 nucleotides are TGTGCCAGCAGTCTCCATCTAGCGGAGTTAAGCTCCTACAATGAGCAGTTCTTC. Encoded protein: CASSLHLAELSSYNEQFF.

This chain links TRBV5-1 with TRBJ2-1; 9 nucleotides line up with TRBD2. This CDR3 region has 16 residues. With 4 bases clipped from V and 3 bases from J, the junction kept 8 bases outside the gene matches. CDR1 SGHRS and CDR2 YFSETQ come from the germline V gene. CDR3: CASSRASGGFYNEQFF. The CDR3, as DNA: TGCGCCAGCAGCCGCGCGAGCGGGGGGTTCTACAATGAGCAGTTCTTC.

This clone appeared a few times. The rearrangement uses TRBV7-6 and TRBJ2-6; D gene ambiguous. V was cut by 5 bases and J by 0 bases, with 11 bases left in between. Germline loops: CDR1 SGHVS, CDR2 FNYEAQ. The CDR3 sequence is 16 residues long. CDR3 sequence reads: CASSLGSSSGANVLTF. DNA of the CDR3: TGTGCCAGCAGCCTGGGTTCTAGCTCTGGGGCCAACGTCCTGACTTTC.

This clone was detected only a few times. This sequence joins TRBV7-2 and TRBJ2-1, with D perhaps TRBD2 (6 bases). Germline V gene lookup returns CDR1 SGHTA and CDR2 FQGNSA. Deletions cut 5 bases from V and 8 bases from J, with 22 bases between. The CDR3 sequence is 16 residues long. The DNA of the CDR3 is TGTGCCAGCAGCCGAGAGAGGAGGGGCCGGCCGGATGAGCAGTTCTTC. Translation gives CASSRERRGRPDEQFF.

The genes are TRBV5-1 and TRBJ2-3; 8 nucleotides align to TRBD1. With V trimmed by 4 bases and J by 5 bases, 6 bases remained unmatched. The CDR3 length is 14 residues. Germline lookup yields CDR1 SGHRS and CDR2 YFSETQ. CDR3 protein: CASSLGQGGDTQYF. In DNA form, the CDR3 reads TGCGCCAGCAGCCTCGGACAGGGTGGAGATACGCAGTATTTT. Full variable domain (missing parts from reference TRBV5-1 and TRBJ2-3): KAGVTQTPRYLIKTRGQQVTLSCSPISGHRSVSWYQQTPGQGLQFLFEYFSETQRNKGNFPGRFSGRQFSNSRSEMNVSTLELGDSALYLCASSLGQGGDTQYFGPGTRLTVL.

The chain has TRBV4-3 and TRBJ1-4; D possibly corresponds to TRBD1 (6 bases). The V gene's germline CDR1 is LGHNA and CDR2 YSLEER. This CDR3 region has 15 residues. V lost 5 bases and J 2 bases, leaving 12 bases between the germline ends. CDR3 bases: TGCGCCAGCAGCATACAGGGTACGACTAATGAAAAACTGTTTTTT. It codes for CASSIQGTTNEKLFF.